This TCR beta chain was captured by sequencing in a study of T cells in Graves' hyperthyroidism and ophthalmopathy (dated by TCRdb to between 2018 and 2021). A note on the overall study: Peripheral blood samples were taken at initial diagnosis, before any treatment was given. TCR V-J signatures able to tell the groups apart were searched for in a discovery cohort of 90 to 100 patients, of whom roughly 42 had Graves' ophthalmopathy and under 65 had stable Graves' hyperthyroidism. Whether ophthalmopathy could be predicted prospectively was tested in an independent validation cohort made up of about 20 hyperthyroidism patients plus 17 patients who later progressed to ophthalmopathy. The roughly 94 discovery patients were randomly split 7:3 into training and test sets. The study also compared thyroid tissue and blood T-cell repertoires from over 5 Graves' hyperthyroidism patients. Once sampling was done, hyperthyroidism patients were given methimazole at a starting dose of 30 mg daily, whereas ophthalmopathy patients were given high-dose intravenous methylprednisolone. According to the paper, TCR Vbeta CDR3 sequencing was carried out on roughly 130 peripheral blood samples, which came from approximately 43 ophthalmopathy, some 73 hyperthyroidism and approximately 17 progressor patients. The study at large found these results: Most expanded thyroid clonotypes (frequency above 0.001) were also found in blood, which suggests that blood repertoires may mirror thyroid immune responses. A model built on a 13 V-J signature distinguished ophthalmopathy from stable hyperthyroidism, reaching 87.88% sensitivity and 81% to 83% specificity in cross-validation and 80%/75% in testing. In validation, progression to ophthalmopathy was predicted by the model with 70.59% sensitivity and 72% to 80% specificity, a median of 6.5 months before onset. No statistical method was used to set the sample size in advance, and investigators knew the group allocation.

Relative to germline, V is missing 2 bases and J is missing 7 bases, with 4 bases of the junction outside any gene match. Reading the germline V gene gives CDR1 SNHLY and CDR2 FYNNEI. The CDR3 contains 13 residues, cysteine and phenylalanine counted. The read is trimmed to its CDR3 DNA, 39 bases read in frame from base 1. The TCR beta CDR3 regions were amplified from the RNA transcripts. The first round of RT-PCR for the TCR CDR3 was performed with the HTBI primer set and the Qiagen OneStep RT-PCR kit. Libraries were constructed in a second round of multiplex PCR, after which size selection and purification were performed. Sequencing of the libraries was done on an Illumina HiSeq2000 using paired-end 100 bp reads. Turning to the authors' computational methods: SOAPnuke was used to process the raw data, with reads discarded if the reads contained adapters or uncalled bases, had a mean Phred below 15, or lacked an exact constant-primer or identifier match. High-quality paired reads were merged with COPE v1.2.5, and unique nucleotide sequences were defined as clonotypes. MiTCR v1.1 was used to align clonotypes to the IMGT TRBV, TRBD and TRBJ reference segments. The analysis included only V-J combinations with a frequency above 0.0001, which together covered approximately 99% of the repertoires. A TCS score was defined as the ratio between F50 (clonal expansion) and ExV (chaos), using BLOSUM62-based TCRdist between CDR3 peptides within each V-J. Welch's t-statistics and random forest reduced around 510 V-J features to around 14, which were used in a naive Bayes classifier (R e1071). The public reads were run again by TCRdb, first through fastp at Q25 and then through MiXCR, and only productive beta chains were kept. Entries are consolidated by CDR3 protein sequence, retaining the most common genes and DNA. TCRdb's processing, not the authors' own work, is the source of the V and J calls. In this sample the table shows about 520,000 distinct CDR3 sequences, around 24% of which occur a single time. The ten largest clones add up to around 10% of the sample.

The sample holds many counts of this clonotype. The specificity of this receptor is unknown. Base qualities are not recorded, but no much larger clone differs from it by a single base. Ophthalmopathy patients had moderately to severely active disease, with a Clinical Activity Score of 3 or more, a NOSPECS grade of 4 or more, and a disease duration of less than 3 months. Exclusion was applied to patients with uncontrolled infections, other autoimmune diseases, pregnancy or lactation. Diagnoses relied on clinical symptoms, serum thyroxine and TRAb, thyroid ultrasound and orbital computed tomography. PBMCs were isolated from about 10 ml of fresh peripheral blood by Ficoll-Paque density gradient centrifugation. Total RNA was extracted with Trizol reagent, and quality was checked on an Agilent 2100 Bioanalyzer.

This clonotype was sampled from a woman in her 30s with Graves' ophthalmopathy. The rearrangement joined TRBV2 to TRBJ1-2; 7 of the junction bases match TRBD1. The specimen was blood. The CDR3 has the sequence CASSELTGFGYTF. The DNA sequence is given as TGTGCCAGCAGTGAATTGACAGGGTTTGGCTACACCTTC.